The rows below give T cell receptor beta chains drawn from one sample of a study of cytomegalovirus exposure and HLA in healthy donors. Profiled with immunoSEQ multiplex PCR; TCRdb holds only in-frame clones, not every one. Here the sample spans approximately 150,000 clones, 73% being singletons. The specimen sequenced was PBMCs. These receptors were taken from a woman younger than 30 in good health and CMV-seropositive. The CDR3 runs from the conserved cysteine through the conserved F or W. A D gene is named only where the DNA matches it firmly. For some rows the clone size is stated as once, few or many, or as a class when expanded; others skip it.

>NA|TRBV2|TRBD2|TRBJ2-2
TGTGCCAGCAGCGATAGACTAGCGTTGAACACCGGGGAGCTGTTTTTT
CASSDRLALNTGELFF
>NA|TRBV28|NA|TRBJ1-5
TGTGCCAGCAGTTTTATAAGAGAGAATCAGCCCCAGCATTTT
CASSFIRENQPQHF
>NA|TRBV30|NA|TRBJ2-1
TGTGCCTGGACCGTTGGAGGGGGCGCGTACAATGAGCAGTTCTTC
CAWTVGGGAYNEQFF
>NA|TRBV19|NA|TRBJ1-3
TGTGCCAGTACCTTGGGAGCGAGCTCTGGAAACACCATATATTTT
CASTLGASSGNTIYF
>few|TRBV2|TRBD2|TRBJ2-7
TGTGCCAGCAAATCTAGCGGGGGGGGGTACGAGCAGTACTTC
CASKSSGGGYEQYF
>NA|TRBV11-2|NA|TRBJ1-3
TGTGCCAGCAGCTTAAGGGGAAAACCCGCGGAGTATTTT
CASSLRGKPAEYF
>few|TRBV18|TRBD1|TRBJ2-5
TGTGCCAGCTCACTGACAGGGGTCAGGGAGCAGTACTTC
CASSLTGVREQYF
>NA|TRBV5-6|NA|TRBJ2-7
TGTGCCAGCAGCTTGGTTGGTGCCAGACACTCCTACGAGCAGTACTTC
CASSLVGARHSYEQYF
>NA|TRBV7-6|TRBD2|TRBJ2-2
TGTGCCAGCAGCCCCGGACTAGCTGCCGGGGAGCTGTTTTTT
CASSPGLAAGELFF
>once|TRBV7-2|TRBD1|TRBJ2-2
TGTGCCAGCAGAGCTAACAGGGGGCGTTACACCGGGGAGCTGTTTTTT
CASRANRGRYTGELFF
>NA|TRBV23-1|NA|TRBJ2-1
TGCGCCAGCAGTCACAGCCATCAGGGAAGCAATGAGCAGTTCTTC
CASSHSHQGSNEQFF
>NA|TRBV6-5|NA|TRBJ1-4
TGTGCCAGCAGTTTTGGTACTGAGGGAAAACTGTTTTTT
CASSFGTEGKLFF
>NA|TRBV7-8|TRBD2|TRBJ2-3
TGTGCCAGCAGCTTAGCCGGGACTAGCAGCACAGATACGCAGTATTTT
CASSLAGTSSTDTQYF
>NA|TRBV19|TRBD1|TRBJ2-2
TGTGCCAGTAATGAAGGGACAGCGAACACCGGGGAGCTGTTTTTT
CASNEGTANTGELFF
>NA|TRBV7-2|NA|TRBJ1-1
TGTGCCAGCGGCCTAGGCGGGGGGACTGAAGCTTTCTTT
CASGLGGGTEAFF
>NA|TRBV4-3|NA|TRBJ1-1
TGCGCCAGCAGCCTCGCGGTGGGGGGGCAGAGGGCTTTCTTT
CASSLAVGGQRAFF
>once|TRBV7-3|NA|TRBJ1-6
TGTGCCAGCAGCTTAACAACAAGTTCACCCCTCCACTTT
CASSLTTSSPLHF
>NA|TRBV11-3|NA|TRBJ2-1
TGTGCCAGCAGCTTGACTAGAGGGCCAGGTGAGCAGTTCTTC
CASSLTRGPGEQFF
>NA|TRBV11-3|NA|TRBJ2-1
TGTGCCAGCAGCCACCATGGACAGCCCTACAATGAGCAGTTCTTC
CASSHHGQPYNEQFF
>NA|TRBV29-1|NA|TRBJ2-3
TGCAGCGTTTTCTTTCCGGGCACAGATACGCAGTATTTT
CSVFFPGTDTQYF
>NA|TRBV19|NA|TRBJ1-3
TGTGCCACCCAACGCCCTGGCTCAGGAAACACCATATATTTT
CATQRPGSGNTIYF
>NA|TRBV5-1|NA|TRBJ1-1
TGCGCCAGCAGCTTGGGGCAGATGAACACTGAAGCTTTCTTT
CASSLGQMNTEAFF
>NA|TRBV29-1|TRBD1|TRBJ1-1
TGCAGCGTCCCCGTCGGAACAGGGGCGATGAACACTGAAGCTTTCTTT
CSVPVGTGAMNTEAFF
>NA|TRBV7-9|NA|TRBJ1-2
TGTGCCAGCAGCTTAGGTAACAGGAACCATGGCTACACCTTC
CASSLGNRNHGYTF
>NA|TRBV7-7|NA|TRBJ2-2
TGTGCTAGCAAGGTAGCGAAGAACACCGGGGAGCTGTTTTTT
CASKVAKNTGELFF
>NA|TRBV5-8|NA|TRBJ1-1
TGTGCCAGCAGCTATCCGACAGTTCTCACTGAAGCTTTCTTT
CASSYPTVLTEAFF
>NA|TRBV7-7|TRBD2|TRBJ2-5
TGTGCTAGCAGCTTAAGTAGCGGGGGGGAAGAGACCCAGTACTTC
CASSLSSGGEETQYF
>NA|TRBV5-1|TRBD1|TRBJ1-1
TGCGCCAGCAGCCTGGACAGGGGGAGGACTGAAGCTTTCTTT
CASSLDRGRTEAFF
>NA|TRBV19|TRBD1|TRBJ2-3
TGTGCCAGTAGGGGACAGATCACAGATACGCAGTATTTT
CASRGQITDTQYF
>once|TRBV11-2|NA|TRBJ2-7
TGTGCCAGCAGCTTAGATCCAGGGGCCCCCTGGGAGCAGTACTTC
CASSLDPGAPWEQYF
>few|TRBV4-3|TRBD2|TRBJ2-5
TGCGCCAGCAGCCACCCCCAGGGAGGGACCCAAGAGACCCAGTACTTC
CASSHPQGGTQETQYF
>NA|TRBV4-2|NA|TRBJ2-7
TGTGCCAGCAGCCAAGAATACGGGGAGGAGCAGTACTTC
CASSQEYGEEQYF
>once|TRBV15|NA|TRBJ1-2
TGTGCCACCAGTCCGACGGGGGGGGCGAAGGGCTACACCTTC
CATSPTGGAKGYTF
>NA|TRBV29-1|NA|TRBJ1-1
TGCAGCGTTGACCCGGGGAGCCGAGGGAACACTGAAGCTTTCTTT
CSVDPGSRGNTEAFF
>NA|TRBV7-9|NA|TRBJ2-7
TGTGCCAGCAGCTCAACAGGGTGCGAGCAGTACTTC
CASSSTGCEQYF
>few|TRBV2|TRBD1|TRBJ1-4
TGTGCCAGCAGTGACCCCCGGGACAGGGCTGAAAAACTGTTTTTT
CASSDPRDRAEKLFF
>NA|TRBV5-1|NA|TRBJ2-5
TGCGCCAGCAGCTTGGCTTCAGGGAAAGAGACCCAGTACTTC
CASSLASGKETQYF
>NA|TRBV10-1|NA|TRBJ1-3
TGCGCCAGCAGTGAGGTTCGGACAGCGCCTGGAAACACCATATATTTT
CASSEVRTAPGNTIYF
>few|TRBV7-2|TRBD1|TRBJ1-3
TGTGCCAGCAGCTTAGACGGGACAGGGACTGGAAACACCATATATTTT
CASSLDGTGTGNTIYF
>NA|TRBV19|NA|TRBJ2-1
TGTGCCAGTAGTAAGACAGACAATGAGCAGTTCTTC
CASSKTDNEQFF
>NA|TRBV29-1|NA|TRBJ2-3
TGCAGCGTTGTTAGGGGCCGGCCTGAAGATACGCAGTATTTT
CSVVRGRPEDTQYF
>NA|TRBV5-8|TRBD1|TRBJ1-1
TGTGCCAGCAGACAGGGGGCCGCGAACACTGAAGCTTTCTTT
CASRQGAANTEAFF
>NA|TRBV5-4|NA|TRBJ2-7
TGTGCCAGCAGCTTCGGGGTCGGCAGCCGGTACGAGCAGTACTTC
CASSFGVGSRYEQYF
>NA|TRBV7-8|NA|TRBJ1-4
TGTGCCAGCACGACGACAGTCTCCACTAATGAAAAACTGTTTTTT
CASTTTVSTNEKLFF
>NA|TRBV7-9|NA|TRBJ2-5
TGTGCCAGCAGCTCCAGGACAGACCAAGAGACCCAGTACTTC
CASSSRTDQETQYF